Listed below are T cell receptor beta chains from one sample, sequenced in a study of blood T cell repertoires in COVID-19. Sequencing was performed with immunoSEQ multiplex PCR; in TCRdb, only in-frame clones are kept and a portion is missing. The sample shows 150,000 to 200,000 clones, around nine tenths of them seen only once. Material: peripheral blood. These receptors all stem from a woman aged 18-29 years who had recovered from COVID-19. CDR3s leave out the opening cysteine and the closing phenylalanine or tryptophan. Fields, in order: clone size, D gene, V gene, J gene, CDR3 protein. The D gene is left open where the match is weak. Expanded clones get a size class; other rows say once, few or many, or leave the size out.

-	-	TRBV25-1	TRBJ1-2	ASSDLERGGVDGYT
few	TRBD2	TRBV10-3	TRBJ2-7	AISRTRGEYEQY
-	-	TRBV7-9	TRBJ1-1	ASSSAAGVNTEAF
-	-	TRBV4-1	TRBJ2-1	ASSQDQGDPYYNEQF
-	-	TRBV7-8	TRBJ1-2	ASSATSNYGYT
-	-	TRBV6-5	TRBJ2-1	ASSYSGGEQF
-	TRBD2	TRBV7-3	TRBJ2-3	ASSPGIAGALDTQY
-	TRBD2	TRBV9	TRBJ2-1	ASSVGTSGTNEQF
-	-	TRBV6-2/TRBV6-3	TRBJ1-1	ASSYPSGTMNTEAF
-	TRBD1	TRBV6-6	TRBJ1-2	ASSYEDRGAYGYT
once	-	TRBV6-2/TRBV6-3	TRBJ1-2	ASSYIGSFNYGYT
-	-	TRBV5-4	TRBJ2-5	ASSTRQEETQY
few	-	TRBV7-6	TRBJ2-3	ASSFGTNRRSDTQY
-	-	TRBV3-1/TRBV3-2	TRBJ2-3	ASSQGQGGYTDTQY
-	-	TRBV28	TRBJ2-1	ASSSVNNEQF
once	TRBD1	TRBV9	TRBJ1-1	ASSVGQSDTEAF
-	TRBD2	TRBV7-2	TRBJ2-1	ASSFIRSGGAYNEQF
-	TRBD2	TRBV3-1/TRBV3-2	TRBJ2-5	ASSQGASGRRRETQY
-	TRBD1	TRBV4-1	TRBJ2-3	ASSQDPGQGSDTQY
-	TRBD1	TRBV3-1/TRBV3-2	TRBJ1-2	ASSSTGRDYGYT
-	TRBD2	TRBV5-1	TRBJ2-3	ASRLAGGPGTDTQY
-	-	TRBV7-2	TRBJ2-1	ASSFSSGPSYNEQF
-	TRBD2	TRBV7-3	TRBJ2-1	ASSLRLQREHYNEQF
-	TRBD1	TRBV6-5	TRBJ1-2	ASSYSGGGYGYT
-	TRBD1	TRBV13	TRBJ1-2	ASSSGQGVESDYGYT
-	TRBD1	TRBV10-3	TRBJ2-5	AISDGQAVGETQY
-	-	TRBV2	TRBJ2-3	ASSEEKGDTQY
-	TRBD1	TRBV9	TRBJ1-5	ASSAGTGEAQPQH
-	TRBD2	TRBV10-3	TRBJ2-1	AIREGAGGQNEQF
-	TRBD2	TRBV4-3	TRBJ2-2	ASSQDSRGAGGAGELF
-	TRBD1	TRBV7-3	TRBJ2-2	ASRGQPNTGELF
-	-	TRBV6-6	TRBJ1-6	ASSLRGDDSSYNSPLH
-	-	TRBV7-6	TRBJ1-1	ASSPWGLNTEAF